This TCR beta chain came from a study of early T cells in non-severe SARS-CoV-2 infection. Study-level results: Reliance on VDJdb matching favored anti-spike CD8 responses; private and CD4 specificities were missed.

In its sample, this clonotype was seen many times. Its target is not known. With 0 bases clipped from V and 1 base from J, the junction kept 11 bases outside the gene matches. This CDR3 contains 19 residues. Attachment of unique molecular identifiers was made to individual cDNA molecules. TCRdb redid the calling of the 5' RACE reads with MiXCR, one entry per CDR3 protein. The sample lists roughly 50,000 distinct CDR3 sequences, about 7.7% seen once, with 10% to 13% in the top ten. The sample in question was whole blood, obtained at baseline. The genes are TRBV12-3 or TRBV12-4 and TRBJ2-3; the match to TRBD2 covers 9 bases. This TCR was recovered from an adult who was a healthcare worker with PCR-confirmed SARS-CoV-2 infection or an uninfected control (not recorded which). CDR3 residues: CASSLALASGITRTDTQYF. CDR3 sequence (DNA): TGTGCCAGCAGTTTAGCCTTGGCTAGCGGGATTACCCGCACAGATACGCAGTATTTT.